A single sample is the source of the 8 T cell receptor beta chains below, sequenced in a study of blood T cell repertoires in COVID-19. Using immunoSEQ multiplex PCR, the repertoire was profiled, and TCRdb retains in-frame clones only, with some absent. The sample lists 90,000 or so clones; around 90% were seen once. The sample was peripheral blood. The source is a woman aged 80 or over with active or convalescent COVID-19.

The genes are TRBV6-2 or TRBV6-3 and TRBJ1-1, with TRBD1 as a possible D gene (5 bases). Per germline, CDR1 MNHEY and CDR2 SVGEGT. The CDR3 length is 15 residues. V dropped 0 bases and J dropped 1 base, with 9 bases sitting between them. The CDR3 coding sequence is TGTGCCAGCAGTTACTCGGGGGGTAGGAACACTGAAGCTTTCTTT. It is translated as CASSYSGGRNTEAFF.

The chain employs TRBV24-1 and TRBJ2-1; D perhaps matches TRBD2 (5 bases). There are 16 residues in the CDR3. V lost 4 bases and J lost 0, with 12 bases in between. In germline, CDR1 is KGHDR, CDR2 SFDVKD. This chain's CDR3 is CATSDPDSSSYNEQFF. The CDR3 nucleotides are TGTGCCACCAGTGACCCGGACTCCAGCTCCTACAATGAGCAGTTCTTC.

This chain links TRBV15 with TRBJ1-2; 7 bases line up with TRBD1. From germline, CDR1 is LNHNV and CDR2 YYDKDF (reference sequence). This CDR3 contains 15 residues. V lost 1 base, J lost 2 bases, and 4 bases stayed unmatched. CDR3 bases: TGTGCCACCAGCAGAGCAGACAGGGAGAACTATGGCTACACCTTC. Its translation is CATSRADRENYGYTF.

The gene calls are TRBV13 and TRBJ2-5; tentatively, D is TRBD2 (5 bases). V was cut by 4 bases and J by 1 base, with 10 bases left in between. CDR3 length: 14 amino acids. CDR1 is PRHDT, CDR2 FYEKMQ, per germline (reference sequence). In DNA form, the CDR3 reads TGTGCCAGCAGCTCCCGGGGAGCCCAAGAGACCCAGTACTTC. It specifies CASSSRGAQETQYF.

The V gene is TRBV10-3, the J gene TRBJ1-4; 10 nucleotides agree with TRBD1. CDR1 and CDR2 from the germline V gene are ENHRY and SYGVKD. V dropped 6 bases and J dropped 7; count of bases not matched to a gene: 5. There are 14 residues in the CDR3. The DNA for the CDR3 is TGTGCCATCAGCCGACAGGGGGCTGGTGAAAAACTGTTTTTT. Protein product: CAISRQGAGEKLFF.

The chain recombines TRBV19 with TRBJ2-7; 7 nucleotides align to TRBD1. CDR1 and CDR2 (germline): LNHDA, SQIVND (reference sequence). The trim removed 5 bases at V and 7 bases at J, leaving 11 bases unmatched. This CDR3 is 14 amino acids long. CDR3 in amino acids: CASSPGQLLKEQYF. CDR3 DNA: TGTGCCAGTAGTCCGGGACAGCTCCTAAAGGAGCAGTACTTC.

The V gene is TRBV27, the J gene TRBJ2-7; the D gene is possibly TRBD2 (5 bases). This CDR3 contains 14 residues. Germline-derived CDR1 and CDR2 are MNHEY and SMNVEV (reference sequence). Trimming took off 9 bases at V and 3 bases at J, with 18 bases between the two ends. CDR3 in DNA: TGTGCCAGTTCGAGGCGGGCGGCGGGCTACGAGCAGTACTTC. The encoded protein is CASSRRAAGYEQYF.

The rearrangement uses TRBV19 and TRBJ2-3, with a weak D call TRBD2 (5 bases). CDR3 size: 14 residues. V was clipped by 0 bases and J by 2 bases, with 6 bases between them. The germline gives CDR1 LNHDA, CDR2 SQIVND (reference sequence). CDR3 protein: CASSIDGNTDTQYF. DNA of the CDR3: TGTGCCAGTAGTATAGACGGGAACACAGATACGCAGTATTTT.